This T cell receptor beta chain was captured by sequencing in a study of cytomegalovirus exposure and HLA in healthy donors. About the study: The approximately 110 validation repertoires used a platform that matched the one used for the 600 to 750 first-cohort repertoires, as a later analysis reported.

The data were produced by immunoSEQ multiplex PCR, yet TCRdb's version contains in-frame clones alone and is incomplete. This table holds about 260,000 clones, roughly 87% found once. This CDR3 has 13 residues. Germline assignment: CDR1 MRHNA and CDR2 SNTAGT. The V and J ends lost 6 bases and 7 bases respectively, with 12 bases between them. Notes on the study in general: Reported performance of the classifier showed diagnosis of cytomegalovirus status with high specificity and sensitivity. Most TCR sequences showed up rarely, but some public TCRs showed up in many donors. Some TCR beta chains (roughly 160 of them) were listed as cytomegalovirus-associated.

A note on this clone: Its antigen is still unknown.

The sequence came from a woman aged 25 to 39 in good health and CMV-seronegative. The sample consisted of PBMCs. The chain has TRBV6-4 and TRBJ2-2, with D tentatively TRBD1 (6 bases). In nucleotides, the CDR3 is TGTGCCAGCAGCAACAGGGATGACGGGGAGCTGTTTTTT. This codes for CASSNRDDGELFF.